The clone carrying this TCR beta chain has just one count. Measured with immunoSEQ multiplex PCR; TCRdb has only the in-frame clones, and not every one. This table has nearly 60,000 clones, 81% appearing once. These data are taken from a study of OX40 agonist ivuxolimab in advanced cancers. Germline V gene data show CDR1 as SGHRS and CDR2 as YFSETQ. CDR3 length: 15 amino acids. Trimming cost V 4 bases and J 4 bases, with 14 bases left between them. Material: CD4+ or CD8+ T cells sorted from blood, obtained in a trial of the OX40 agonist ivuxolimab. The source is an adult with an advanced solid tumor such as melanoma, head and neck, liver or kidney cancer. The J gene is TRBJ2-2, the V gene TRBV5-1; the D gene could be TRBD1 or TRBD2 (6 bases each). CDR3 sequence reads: CASSERGTFTGELFF. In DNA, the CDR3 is TGCGCCAGCAGCGAGCGCGGGACATTCACCGGGGAGCTGTTTTTT.